This TCR beta chain was profiled in a study of early T cells in non-severe SARS-CoV-2 infection. The overall study: The sequenced material was bulk RNA from unsorted whole blood, and its chains were unpaired.

Individual cDNA molecules carried attached unique molecular identifiers. A single record per CDR3 protein comes from TCRdb applying MiXCR to the 5' RACE reads. The sample includes about 30,000 distinct CDR3 sequences, approximately 5.2% seen only once; the top ten take about 3.5%. This clonotype came up a few times. J was trimmed by 6 bases and V by 11 bases; bases with no gene match: 8. The germline V gene has CDR1 MNHEY and CDR2 SVGEGT. The CDR3 extends over 13 amino acids. The source is an adult who was a healthcare worker with PCR-confirmed SARS-CoV-2 infection or an uninfected control (not recorded which). The chain employs TRBV6-2 or TRBV6-3 and TRBJ2-1; 9 nucleotides agree with TRBD2. The sequencing input was whole blood. CDR3 sequence: CAAWTSAINEQFF. The CDR3 DNA reads TGTGCCGCATGGACTAGCGCTATCAATGAGCAGTTCTTC.